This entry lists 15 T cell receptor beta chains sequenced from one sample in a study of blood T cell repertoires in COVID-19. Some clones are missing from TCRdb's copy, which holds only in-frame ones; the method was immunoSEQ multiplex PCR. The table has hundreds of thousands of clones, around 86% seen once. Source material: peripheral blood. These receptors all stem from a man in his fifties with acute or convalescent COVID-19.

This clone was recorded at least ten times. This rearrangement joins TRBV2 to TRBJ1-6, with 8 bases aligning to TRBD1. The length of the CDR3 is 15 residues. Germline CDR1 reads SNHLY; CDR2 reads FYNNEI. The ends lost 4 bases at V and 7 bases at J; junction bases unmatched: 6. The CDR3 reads CASSGGQGGNSPLHF. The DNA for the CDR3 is TGTGCCAGCAGTGGAGGACAGGGAGGGAATTCACCCCTCCACTTT. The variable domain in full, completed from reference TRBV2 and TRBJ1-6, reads EPEVTQTPSHQVTQMGQEVILRCVPISNHLYFYWYRQILGQKVEFLVSFYNNEISEKSEIFDDQFSVERPDGSNFTLKIRSTKLEDSAMYFCASSGGQGGNSPLHFGNGTRLTVT.

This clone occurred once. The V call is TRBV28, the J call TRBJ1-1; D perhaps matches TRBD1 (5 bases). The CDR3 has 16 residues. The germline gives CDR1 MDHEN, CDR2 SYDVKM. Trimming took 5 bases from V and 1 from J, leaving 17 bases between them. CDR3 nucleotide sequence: TGTGCCAGCAGTACCGGAGGGGCCCTGGGGAACACTGAAGCTTTCTTT. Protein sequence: CASSTGGALGNTEAFF.

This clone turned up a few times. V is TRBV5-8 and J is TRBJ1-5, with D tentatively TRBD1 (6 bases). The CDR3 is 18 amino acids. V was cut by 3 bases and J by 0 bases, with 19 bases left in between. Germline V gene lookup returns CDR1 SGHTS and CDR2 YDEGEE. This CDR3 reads CASSSGTFASSSNQPQHF. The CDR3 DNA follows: TGTGCCAGCAGCTCCGGGACATTCGCGTCCTCTAGCAATCAGCCCCAGCATTTT.

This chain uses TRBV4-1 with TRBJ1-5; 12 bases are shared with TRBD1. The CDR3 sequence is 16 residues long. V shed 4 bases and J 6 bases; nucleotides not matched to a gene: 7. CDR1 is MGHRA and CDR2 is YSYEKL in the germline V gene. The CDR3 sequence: CASSPGQGAGSQPQHF. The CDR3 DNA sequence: TGCGCCAGCAGCCCGGGACAGGGGGCAGGGAGTCAGCCCCAGCATTTT.

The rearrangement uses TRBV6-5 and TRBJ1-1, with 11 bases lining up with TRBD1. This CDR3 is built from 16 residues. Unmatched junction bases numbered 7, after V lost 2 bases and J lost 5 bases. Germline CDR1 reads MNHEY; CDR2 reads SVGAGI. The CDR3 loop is CASSYDGTGGRTEAFF. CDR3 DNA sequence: TGTGCCAGCAGTTACGATGGGACAGGGGGAAGGACTGAAGCTTTCTTT.

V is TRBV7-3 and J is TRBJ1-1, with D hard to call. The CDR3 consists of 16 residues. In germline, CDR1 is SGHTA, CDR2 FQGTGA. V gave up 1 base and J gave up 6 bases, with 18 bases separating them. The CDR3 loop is CASSLNQPGAGAEAFF. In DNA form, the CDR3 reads TGTGCCAGCAGCTTAAACCAGCCGGGCGCCGGGGCTGAAGCTTTCTTT.

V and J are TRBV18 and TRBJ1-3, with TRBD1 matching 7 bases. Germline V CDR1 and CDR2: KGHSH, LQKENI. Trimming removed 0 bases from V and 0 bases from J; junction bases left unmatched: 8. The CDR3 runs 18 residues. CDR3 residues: CASSPPGQATSSGNTIYF. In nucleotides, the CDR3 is TGTGCCAGCTCACCACCCGGACAGGCGACGAGCTCTGGAAACACCATATATTTT. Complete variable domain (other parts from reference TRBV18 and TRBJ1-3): NAGVMQNPRHLVRRRGQEARLRCSPMKGHSHVYWYRQLPEEGLKFMVYLQKENIIDESGMPKERFSAEFPKEGPSILRIQQVVRGDSAAYFCASSPPGQATSSGNTIYFGEGSWLTVV.

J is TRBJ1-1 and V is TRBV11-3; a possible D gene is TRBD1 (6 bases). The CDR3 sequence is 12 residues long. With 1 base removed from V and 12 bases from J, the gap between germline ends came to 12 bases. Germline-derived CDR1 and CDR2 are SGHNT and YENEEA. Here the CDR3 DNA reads TGTGCCAGCAGCTTAGGAGGACAGACCCCTTTCTTT. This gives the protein CASSLGGQTPFF.

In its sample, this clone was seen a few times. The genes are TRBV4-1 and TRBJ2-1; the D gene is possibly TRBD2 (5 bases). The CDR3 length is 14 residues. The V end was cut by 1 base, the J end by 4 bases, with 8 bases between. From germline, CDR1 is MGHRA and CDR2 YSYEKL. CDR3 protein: CASSQGGPYNEQFF. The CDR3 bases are TGCGCCAGCAGCCAAGGCGGGCCTTACAATGAGCAGTTCTTC.

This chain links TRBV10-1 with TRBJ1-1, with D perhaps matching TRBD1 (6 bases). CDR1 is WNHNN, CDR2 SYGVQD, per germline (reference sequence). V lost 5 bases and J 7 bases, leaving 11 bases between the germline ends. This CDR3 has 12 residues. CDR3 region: CASSPDRNEAFF. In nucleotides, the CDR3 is TGCGCCAGCAGTCCCGACAGGAATGAAGCTTTCTTT.

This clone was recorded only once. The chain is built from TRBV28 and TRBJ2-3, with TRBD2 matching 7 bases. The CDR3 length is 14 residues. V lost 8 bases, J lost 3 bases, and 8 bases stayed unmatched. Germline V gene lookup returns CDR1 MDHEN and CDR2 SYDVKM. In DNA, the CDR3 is TGTGCCAGCGGTGGAGGGGAGGGGACAGATACGCAGTATTTT. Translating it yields CASGGGEGTDTQYF.

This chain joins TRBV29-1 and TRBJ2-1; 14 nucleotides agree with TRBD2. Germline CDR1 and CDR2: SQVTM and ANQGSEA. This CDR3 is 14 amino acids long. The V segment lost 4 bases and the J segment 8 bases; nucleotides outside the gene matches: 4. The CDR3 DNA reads TGCAGCGTTGTTGGGACTAGCGGGGGCCATGAGCAGTTCTTC. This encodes CSVVGTSGGHEQFF.

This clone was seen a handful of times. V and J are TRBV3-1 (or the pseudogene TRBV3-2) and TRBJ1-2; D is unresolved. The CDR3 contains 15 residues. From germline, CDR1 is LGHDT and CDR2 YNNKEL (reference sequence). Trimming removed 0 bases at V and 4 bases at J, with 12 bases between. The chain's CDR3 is CASSQEYTKVYGYTF. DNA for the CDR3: TGTGCCAGCAGCCAAGAGTACACAAAAGTCTATGGCTACACCTTC.

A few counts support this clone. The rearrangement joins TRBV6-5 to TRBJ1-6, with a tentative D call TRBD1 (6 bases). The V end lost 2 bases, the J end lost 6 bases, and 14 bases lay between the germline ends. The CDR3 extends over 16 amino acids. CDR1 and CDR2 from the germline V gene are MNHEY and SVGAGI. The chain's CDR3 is CASSYVAGGGNSPLHF. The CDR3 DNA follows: TGTGCCAGCAGTTACGTAGCGGGGGGCGGTAATTCACCCCTCCACTTT.

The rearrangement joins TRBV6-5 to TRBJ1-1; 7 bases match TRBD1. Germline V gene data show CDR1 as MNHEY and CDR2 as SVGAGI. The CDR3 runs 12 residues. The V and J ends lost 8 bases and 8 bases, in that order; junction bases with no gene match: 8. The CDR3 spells CASRLGQEEAFF. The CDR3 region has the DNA TGTGCCAGCCGGTTAGGACAGGAAGAAGCTTTCTTT.